The 30 T cell receptor beta chains reported below all come from one sample, sequenced in a study of T cells in Graves' hyperthyroidism and ophthalmopathy. Amplified regions were TCR beta CDR3 sequences from RNA transcripts. The study used the HTBI primer set for a first-round RT-PCR of the TCR CDR3. TCRdb used MiXCR to reprocess the multiplex PCR reads, holding one entry per CDR3 protein. Here the sample spans about 380,000 distinct CDR3 sequences, 14% being singletons. Sequencing was performed on blood. The receptors were gathered from a woman aged 30 to 39 with Graves' ophthalmopathy.

V gene TRBV29-1 combines with J gene TRBJ2-2, with 8 bases identical to TRBD1. Germline lookup yields CDR1 SQVTM and CDR2 ANQGSEA. This CDR3 is built from 13 residues. V shed 7 bases and J 2 bases; nucleotides not matched to a gene: 3. CDR3 region: CSAGQDNTGELFF. DNA of the CDR3: TGCAGCGCGGGACAGGACAACACCGGGGAGCTGTTTTTT.

This clonotype was counted at least ten times. This chain links TRBV7-3 with TRBJ2-3; maybe TRBD1 (5 bases). Trimming removed 5 bases at V and 1 base at J, with 13 bases between. CDR1 and CDR2 (germline): SGHTA, FQGTGA. The CDR3 contains 15 residues. The CDR3 region has the DNA TGTGCCAGCAGCCCACAGGACGGACGCACAGATACGCAGTATTTT. Translation: CASSPQDGRTDTQYF.

This clonotype has just a few counts. Possible read error: a much larger clone is one base away. The genes are TRBV7-2 and TRBJ2-2, with D uncertain. Germline V gives CDR1 SGHTA, CDR2 FQGNSA. The CDR3 is made up of 14 amino acids. The CDR3 sequence: CASGFNVGPGELFF. CDR3 sequence (DNA): TGTGCCAGCGGCTTCAACGTGGGTCCCGGGGAGCTGTTTTTT.

This clonotype was picked up many times. This chain links TRBV6-1 with TRBJ2-2; D perhaps matches TRBD2 (6 bases). V was trimmed by 6 bases and J by 7 bases, leaving 15 bases between them. CDR1 is MNHNS, CDR2 SASEGT, per germline. There are 14 residues in the CDR3. This CDR3 is CASRALTGDGELFF. The CDR3 DNA follows: TGTGCCAGCAGGGCCCTTACGGGGGACGGGGAGCTGTTTTTT.

This clonotype has a count of ten or more. This chain links TRBV3-1 with TRBJ2-7; D remains unclear. The CDR3 covers 12 residues. Germline V gives CDR1 LGHDT, CDR2 YNNKEL (reference sequence). V lost 4 bases to trimming and J lost 5 bases, with 9 bases between them. CDR3 nucleotides: TGTGCCAGCAGCCTCGGCAGAAACGAGCAGTACTTC. Protein product: CASSLGRNEQYF.

The chain joins TRBV6-4 to TRBJ1-1; D remains ambiguous. The CDR3 length is 16 residues. Germline lookup yields CDR1 MRHNA and CDR2 SNTAGT. The V end lost 4 bases, the J end lost 0 bases, and 15 bases lay between the germline ends. CDR3 nucleotide sequence: TGTGCCAGCAGTGTACCGTTGTCGTCCCTGAACACTGAAGCTTTCTTT. It codes for CASSVPLSSLNTEAFF.

Comment on this clonotype: Germline is not matched at one junction end, which may reflect a read error. V is TRBV12-3 or TRBV12-4 and J is TRBJ2-7; tentative D call: TRBD1 (6 bases). The CDR3 has 15 amino acids. Here the CDR3 DNA reads TGTGCCAGCACTTTAGACACCATGGACAGTAGCGAGCAGTACTTC. It specifies CASTLDTMDSSEQYF.

This clonotype came up many times. The V gene is TRBV28, the J gene TRBJ2-5; D might be TRBD2 (6 bases). Germline V gene data show CDR1 as MDHEN and CDR2 as SYDVKM. The germline V and J ends were trimmed by 6 bases and 0 bases, with 20 bases remaining between them. CDR3 size: 17 residues. CDR3 in amino acids: CASSSPGEVGYQETQYF. In DNA, the CDR3 is TGTGCCAGCAGCTCCCCCGGGGAGGTCGGATACCAAGAGACCCAGTACTTC.

This clonotype was observed at least ten times. The CDR3 here is CASRCGGCYEQYF. The DNA of the CDR3 is TGTGCCAGCCGTTGTGGGGGATGCTACGAGCAGTACTTC. The rearrangement uses TRBV6-4 and TRBJ2-7; either TRBD1 or TRBD2 may fit D (5 bases each). V dropped 8 bases and J dropped 3 bases, with 14 bases sitting between them. The CDR3 extends over 13 amino acids. Germline values: CDR1 MRHNA, CDR2 SNTAGT.

This clonotype has ten or more counts. The chain couples TRBV28 to TRBJ1-5; D not resolved. Germline V gene data show CDR1 as MDHEN and CDR2 as SYDVKM. This CDR3 region has 9 residues. V gave up 6 bases and J gave up 7 bases, with 1 base separating them. The CDR3 nucleotides are TGTGCCAGCAGCCAGCCCCAGCATTTT. It translates to CASSQPQHF.

This clonotype appeared many times. The genes are TRBV11-2 and TRBJ2-5; D could derive from TRBD1 or TRBD2 (5 bases each). V lost 7 bases and J lost 5, with 14 bases in between. This CDR3 is built from 13 residues. The germline V gene has CDR1 SGHAT and CDR2 FQNNGV. The CDR3 DNA sequence: TGTGCCAGCACCCGGGGCCGTACGGAGACCCAGTACTTC. Translation gives CASTRGRTETQYF.

The chain carries TRBV9 and TRBJ1-2; no firm D call. The CDR3 has 16 residues. V lost 4 bases and J lost 4, with 20 bases in between. CDR1 SGDLS and CDR2 YYNGEE come from the germline V gene. DNA of the CDR3: TGTGCCAGCAGCCCACCCGGGAACCTGAGGCTCTATGGCTACACCTTC. Encoded protein: CASSPPGNLRLYGYTF.

This clonotype was detected only once. The V and J genes are TRBV4-1 and TRBJ2-1; D tentatively fits TRBD1 or TRBD2 (5 bases each). Looked up from germline, CDR1 is MGHRA and CDR2 is YSYEKL. Trimming left V 0 bases short and J 8 bases short, with 14 bases between. The CDR3 is made up of 15 amino acids. DNA for the CDR3: TGCGCCAGCAGCCAAGAAACCGGGACGAAGGATGAGCAGTTCTTC. This sequence encodes CASSQETGTKDEQFF.

This clonotype was observed at least ten times. The CDR3 protein is CASSLRLAANTGELFF. The CDR3 coding sequence is TGTGCCAGCAGTCTACGACTAGCGGCGAACACCGGGGAGCTGTTTTTT. V gene TRBV11-3 combines with J gene TRBJ2-2; 9 bases fit TRBD2. This CDR3 is 16 amino acids long. The germline gives CDR1 SGHNT, CDR2 YENEEA. V lost 6 bases to trimming and J lost 0 bases; unmatched junction nucleotides: 5.

This clonotype has a count of ten or more. The J gene is TRBJ2-5, the V gene TRBV20-1; no definite D call. V dropped 0 bases and J dropped 0 bases, with 11 bases sitting between them. This CDR3 region has 15 residues. Germline-derived CDR1 and CDR2 are DFQATT and SNEGSKA (reference sequence). DNA of the CDR3: TGCAGTGCTAGAGATCTCCGGAAGAACCAAGAGACCCAGTACTTC. Translation gives CSARDLRKNQETQYF.

The chain combines TRBV6-1 with TRBJ1-6, with D possibly being TRBD1 (5 bases). Trimming removed 2 bases from V and 7 bases from J, with 15 bases in between. This CDR3 is built from 16 residues. Germline V gene sequence: CDR1 MNHNS, CDR2 SASEGT. DNA for the CDR3: TGTGCCAGCAGTGAAATGAGGGGATCTTGGAATTCACCCCTCCACTTT. It codes for CASSEMRGSWNSPLHF.

This clonotype has ten or more counts. The chain links TRBV20-1 to TRBJ2-7; TRBD2 agrees at 9 bases. V lost 5 bases to trimming and J lost 3 bases; unmatched junction nucleotides: 5. CDR1 DFQATT and CDR2 SNEGSKA come from the germline V gene (reference sequence). The CDR3 extends over 13 amino acids. The CDR3 nucleotides are TGCAGTGCTCAAAGCGGGGGGAGCTACGAGCAGTACTTC. Protein product: CSAQSGGSYEQYF.

This clonotype was detected ten times or more. The genes are TRBV20-1 and TRBJ2-2, with D unclear. This CDR3 spans 11 amino acids. The V gene's germline CDR1 is DFQATT and CDR2 SNEGSKA (reference sequence). Between the trimmed V and J ends, which lost 5 bases and 6 bases, there was a span of 7 bases. The CDR3 spells CSAVLAGELFF. DNA for the CDR3: TGCAGTGCTGTCCTAGCCGGGGAGCTGTTTTTT.

This clonotype was seen repeatedly, ten times or more. CDR3 region: CASSPPPRPYEQYF. CDR3 nucleotide sequence: TGTGCCAGCAGCCCACCGCCAAGACCCTACGAGCAGTACTTC. V gene TRBV5-5 combines with J gene TRBJ2-7, with no clear D. The CDR3 consists of 14 residues. Germline V gene sequence: CDR1 SGHKS, CDR2 YYEKEE (reference sequence). Trimming took 4 bases from V and 2 from J, leaving 13 bases between them.

This clonotype has at least ten counts. CDR3 protein: CATSDRDSPNHEQFF. DNA for the CDR3: TGTGCCACCAGTGACCGGGACAGCCCTAACCATGAGCAGTTCTTC. The V gene is TRBV24-1, the J gene TRBJ2-1; 7 nucleotides agree with TRBD1. The CDR3 is 15 amino acids. Unmatched junction bases numbered 10, after V lost 4 bases and J lost 8 bases. The V gene's germline CDR1 is KGHDR and CDR2 SFDVKD.

This clonotype appeared many times. This rearrangement joins TRBV6-1 to TRBJ2-7, with 7 bases that match TRBD2. CDR1 and CDR2 from the germline V gene are MNHNS and SASEGT. The CDR3 spans 15 residues. V dropped 3 bases and J dropped 1; count of bases not matched to a gene: 6. The CDR3 is CASSDNSGESYEQYF. In nucleotides, the CDR3 is TGTGCCAGCAGTGACAACAGCGGGGAGTCCTACGAGCAGTACTTC.

This clonotype was counted at least ten times. The chain employs TRBV18 and TRBJ1-3, with no clear D. Trimming shortened V by 1 base and J by 0 bases, and 10 bases separated the two germline ends. Germline values: CDR1 KGHSH, CDR2 LQKENI. The CDR3 runs to 16 residues. CDR3 protein: CASSPRGGNSGNTIYF. The CDR3 DNA follows: TGTGCCAGCTCACCACGCGGAGGGAACTCTGGAAACACCATATATTTT. Complete variable domain (other parts from reference TRBV18 and TRBJ1-3): NAGVMQNPRHLVRRRGQEARLRCSPMKGHSHVYWYRQLPEEGLKFMVYLQKENIIDESGMPKERFSAEFPKEGPSILRIQQVVRGDSAAYFCASSPRGGNSGNTIYFGEGSWLTVV.

This clonotype was recorded many times. The CDR3 reads CASSFGGGTYNEQFF. CDR3 in DNA: TGTGCCAGCAGTTTCGGGGGAGGGACCTACAATGAGCAGTTCTTC. The rearrangement joins TRBV7-2 to TRBJ2-1, with TRBD2 matching over 7 bases. Trimming took 6 bases from V and 2 from J; bases not matched to a gene: 7. Germline V lookup: CDR1 SGHTA, CDR2 FQGNSA. The CDR3 length is 15 residues.

This clonotype was found many times. The V call is TRBV11-2, the J call TRBJ1-2; TRBD1 matches at 11 bases. The V segment lost 0 bases and the J segment 7 bases; nucleotides outside the gene matches: 7. The CDR3 is 16 amino acids. CDR1 SGHAT and CDR2 FQNNGV come from the germline V gene. CDR3 coding DNA: TGTGCCAGCAGCTTAGAGGCCGGGACAGGGGGTTTTGGCTACACCTTC. It translates to CASSLEAGTGGFGYTF.

This clonotype was counted only a few times. CDR3 nucleotide sequence: TGTGCCAGCAGATCCCTGTCTGGCAGGGGGCTAACAGATACGCAGTATTTT. It yields the protein CASRSLSGRGLTDTQYF. This chain joins TRBV28 and TRBJ2-3; 8 nucleotides match TRBD1. Unmatched junction bases numbered 14, after V lost 6 bases and J lost 3 bases. Germline V gene sequence: CDR1 MDHEN, CDR2 SYDVKM. The CDR3 runs to 17 residues.

CDR3 loop: CAISESIGKEAFF. The CDR3 DNA reads TGTGCCATCAGTGAGTCGATAGGAAAGGAAGCTTTCTTT. The chain is built from TRBV10-3 and TRBJ1-1; D is undetermined. This CDR3 contains 13 residues. Germline V gene data show CDR1 as ENHRY and CDR2 as SYGVKD. Trimming removed 0 bases at V and 8 bases at J, with 10 bases between.

The V and J genes are TRBV6-2 or TRBV6-3 and TRBJ2-1; 7 bases match TRBD2. The CDR3 has 13 residues. Unmatched junction bases numbered 4, after V lost 6 bases and J lost 5 bases. CDR1 and CDR2 from the germline V gene are MNHEY and SVGEGT. Written as DNA, the CDR3 is TGTGCCAGCAGGGGGGGGTTCGACAATGAGCAGTTCTTC. Translating it yields CASRGGFDNEQFF.

This clonotype was found many times. The rearrangement links TRBV11-1 to TRBJ2-1; D might be TRBD1 (6 bases). From germline, CDR1 is SGHAT and CDR2 FQDESV (reference sequence). Trimming pared 5 bases from V and 10 bases from J, leaving 15 bases between. The CDR3 length is 13 residues. CDR3 amino acids: CASSVSDGTEQFF. CDR3 nucleotide sequence: TGTGCCAGCAGCGTCAGTGACGGGACAGAGCAGTTCTTC. Variable domain in full (rest from reference TRBV11-1 and TRBJ2-1): EAEVAQSPRYKITEKSQAVAFWCDPISGHATLYWYRQILGQGPELLVQFQDESVVDDSQLPKDRFSAERLKGVDSTLKIQPAELGDSAMYLCASSVSDGTEQFFGPGTRLTVL.

A remark on this clonotype: A much larger clone lies a single base off, so this may be a read error. The rearrangement links TRBV7-9 to TRBJ2-7; a possible D gene is TRBD1 (6 bases). TRBJ2-1 matches the DNA end more closely, so the J call is doubtful. The germline V gene encodes CDR1 SEHNR and CDR2 FQNEAQ (reference sequence). The CDR3 sequence is 14 residues long. The CDR3: CASSFPDSSYEQFF. For the CDR3, the DNA is TGTGCCAGCAGCTTCCCGGACAGTTCCTACGAGCAGTTCTTC.

This clonotype has a count of ten or more. The rearrangement links TRBV18 to TRBJ1-3, with D possibly TRBD1 on 5 matching bases. Germline V CDR1 and CDR2: KGHSH, LQKENI. Trimming took 2 bases from V and 4 from J, leaving 12 bases between them. This CDR3 contains 15 residues. The chain's CDR3 is CASSPNPGLGNTIYF. Written as DNA, the CDR3 is TGTGCCAGCTCACCAAACCCGGGGCTAGGAAACACCATATATTTT.